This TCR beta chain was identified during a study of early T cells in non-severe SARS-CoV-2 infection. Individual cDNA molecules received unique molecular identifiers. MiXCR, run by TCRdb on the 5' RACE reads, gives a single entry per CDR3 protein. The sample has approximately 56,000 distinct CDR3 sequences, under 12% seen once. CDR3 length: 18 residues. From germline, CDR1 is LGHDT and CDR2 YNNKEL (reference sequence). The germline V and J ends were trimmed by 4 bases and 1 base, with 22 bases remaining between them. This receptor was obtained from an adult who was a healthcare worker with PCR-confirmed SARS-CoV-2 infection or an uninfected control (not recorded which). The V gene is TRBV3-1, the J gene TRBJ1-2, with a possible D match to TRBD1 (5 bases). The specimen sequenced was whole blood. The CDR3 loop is CASSPSPAGRGLNYGYTF. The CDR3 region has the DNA TGTGCCAGCAGCCCGTCCCCCGCCGGGAGGGGCCTTAACTATGGCTACACCTTC.